This TCR beta chain was recorded in a study of blood T cell repertoires in COVID-19. For the study at large: Specimens from acute and convalescent COVID-19 originated in the United States, Italy and Spain. From T cells, B-cell-depleted T cells, or PBMCs came the material, which was cDNA or gDNA.

V lost 2 bases, J lost 7 bases, and 4 bases stayed unmatched. Germline CDR1 and CDR2: MNHEY and SVGAGI. The CDR3 extends over 14 amino acids. About this clone: Other nucleotide sequences from this sample produce the same CDR3.

Original handling: For nucleated cells, counts were estimated from reference gene primer amplification. Assay: immunoSEQ multiplex PCR; the TCRdb copy retains only in-frame clones and omits some. That table gives V, J and clone size, and the DNA gave D and trimming. The sample lists almost 300,000 clones; more than 75% were seen once. Sequenced input: peripheral blood. This TCR was sampled from a man between 65 and 80 years old with acute or convalescent COVID-19. The V gene is TRBV6-5, the J gene TRBJ1-4; 7 nucleotides align to TRBD1. As DNA, the CDR3 is TGTGCCAGCAGTTACCGAGGGGGCGGTGAAAAACTGTTTTTT. This translates into CASSYRGGGEKLFF.